This T cell receptor beta chain was sequenced during a study of cytomegalovirus exposure and HLA in healthy donors. Looking at the study overall: Genotyping of 400 or so donors showed that over 65% belonged to the Caucasian-associated ancestry cluster.

The junction had 3 bases not matched to a gene; V was cut back by 6 bases and J by 0 bases. Per germline, CDR1 MRHNA and CDR2 SNTAGT. The CDR3 length is 15 residues. This clone was seen just once. Its target is not known. Vbeta (60) and Jbeta (13) primers were used in the PCR. Repertoires were generated with immunoSEQ multiplex PCR, while TCRdb's copy carries only in-frame clones and drops some. In the table there are some 91,000 clones, about three quarters of which are singletons. Findings and limits, study-wide: HLA-A and HLA-B allele assignments for most subjects were reportedly predicted accurately using TCR beta sequences. It was likely that a cluster of highly shared sequence variants was a sequencing artifact. Trimming of TCR beta V- and J-genes showed a link, identified in a later analysis, to a missense DCLRE1C variant.

V usage is TRBV6-4 and J usage is TRBJ2-3, with 10 bases that match TRBD2. Source material: PBMCs. The TCR sequence derives from a man aged 35 to 55 in good health and CMV-seropositive. CDR3: CASRATSGSTDTQYF. The CDR3 DNA is TGTGCCAGCAGGGCGACTAGCGGGAGCACAGATACGCAGTATTTT.